This TCR beta chain was captured by sequencing in a study of PD-1 blockade in classical Hodgkin lymphoma. Study overall: Patients got intravenous nivolumab 3 mg/kg every 2 weeks.

Looked up from germline, CDR1 is SEHNR and CDR2 is FQNEAQ (reference sequence). This CDR3 spans 15 amino acids. J gave up 7 bases and V 0 bases, and 4 bases lay outside the gene matches. As to time point: cycle 4 day 1 (C4D1), after more than 5 weeks of nivolumab. Relapse was seen in all patients after autologous stem cell transplantation, and brentuximab vedotin exposure was variable. Findings and limits, study-wide: Anyone who began nivolumab under 1 year after ASCT was excluded. Reports described newly diagnosed patients as having lower baseline TCR diversity than healthy donors. TCR diversity rose significantly by C4D1 in CD4+ but not CD8+ cells.

As regards this clone: Its antigen is unidentified. Other DNA variants within this sample encode the same CDR3.

TCRdb keeps only in-frame clones here, not all; method: immunoSEQ multiplex PCR. The repertoire holds some 90,000 clones, just under 80% seen once, with around 8.9% in the top ten. The material sequenced was peripheral blood mononuclear cells (PBMCs), taken before the fourth cycle of nivolumab. The receptor comes from a human donor with classical Hodgkin lymphoma. The V and J genes are TRBV7-9 and TRBJ1-4; 8 bases fit TRBD1. In nucleotides, the CDR3 is TGTGCCAGCAGCTTAGCGTCAGGGGGCGGTGAAAAACTGTTTTTT. Amino acids: CASSLASGGGEKLFF.